This TCR beta chain was sequenced during a study of T cells in tuberculosis. As for this clone: Other DNA sequences in the same sample also yield this CDR3.

Germline lookup yields CDR1 SGHNT and CDR2 YYREEE (reference sequence). This CDR3 has 14 residues. The trim removed 0 bases at V and 3 bases at J, leaving 2 bases unmatched. Some clones are missing from TCRdb's copy, which holds only in-frame ones; the method was immunoSEQ multiplex PCR. Altogether 25,000 to 35,000 clones are present, more than 70% being singletons, with the ten largest covering about 5%. Time point indicated: new active TB diagnosis, blood taken before or within 7 days of starting treatment. The source is an adult with tuberculosis. The V gene is TRBV5-4, the J gene TRBJ2-5, with 7 positions matching TRBD1. The source material was PBMCs, sampled at tuberculosis diagnosis. CDR3 sequence (DNA): TGTGCCAGCAGCTTGGGTGACAGGGAAGAGACCCAGTACTTC. Its translation is CASSLGDREETQYF.